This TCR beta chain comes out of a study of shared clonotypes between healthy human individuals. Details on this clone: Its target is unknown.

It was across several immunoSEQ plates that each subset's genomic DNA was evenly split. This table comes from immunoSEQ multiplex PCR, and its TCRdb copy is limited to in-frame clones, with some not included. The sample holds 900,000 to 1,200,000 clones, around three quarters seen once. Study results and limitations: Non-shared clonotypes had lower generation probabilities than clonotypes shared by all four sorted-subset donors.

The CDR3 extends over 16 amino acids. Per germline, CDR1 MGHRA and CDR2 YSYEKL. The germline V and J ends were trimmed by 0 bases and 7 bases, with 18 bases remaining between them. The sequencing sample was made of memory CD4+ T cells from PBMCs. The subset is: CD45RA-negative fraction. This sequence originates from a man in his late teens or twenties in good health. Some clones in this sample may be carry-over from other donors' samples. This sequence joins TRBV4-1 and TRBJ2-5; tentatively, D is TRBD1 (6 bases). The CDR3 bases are TGCGCCAGCAGCCAAGAACAGCAGGGGTTTCATGTGACCCAGTACTTC. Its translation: CASSQEQQGFHVTQYF.